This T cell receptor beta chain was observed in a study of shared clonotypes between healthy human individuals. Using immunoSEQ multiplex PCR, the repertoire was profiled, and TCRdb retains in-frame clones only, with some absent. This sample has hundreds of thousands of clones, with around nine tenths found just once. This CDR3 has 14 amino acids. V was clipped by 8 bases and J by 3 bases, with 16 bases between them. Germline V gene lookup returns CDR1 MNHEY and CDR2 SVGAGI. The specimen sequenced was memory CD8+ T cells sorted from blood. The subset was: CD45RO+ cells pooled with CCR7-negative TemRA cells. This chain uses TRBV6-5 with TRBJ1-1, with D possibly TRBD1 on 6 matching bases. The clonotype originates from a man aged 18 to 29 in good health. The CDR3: CASGKTGIDTEAFF. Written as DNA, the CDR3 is TGTGCCAGCGGAAAAACAGGGATAGACACTGAAGCTTTCTTT.